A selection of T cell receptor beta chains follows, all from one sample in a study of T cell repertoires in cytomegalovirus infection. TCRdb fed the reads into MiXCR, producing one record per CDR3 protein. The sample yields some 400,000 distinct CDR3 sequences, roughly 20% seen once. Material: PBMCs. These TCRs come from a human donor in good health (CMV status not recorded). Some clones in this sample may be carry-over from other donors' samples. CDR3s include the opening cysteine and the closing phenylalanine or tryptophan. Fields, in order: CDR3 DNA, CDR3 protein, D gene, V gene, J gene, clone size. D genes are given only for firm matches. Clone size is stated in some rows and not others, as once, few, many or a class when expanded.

DNA: TGTGCCAGCAGTTCTCGGGGCCTAAGGGAGCGGGTGAAAGAGACCCAGTACTTC
CDR3: CASSSRGLRERVKETQYF
D: NA
V: TRBV12-3/TRBV12-4
J: TRBJ2-5
size: NA

DNA: TGTGCCAGCAGTTTGTCAACGGGAGTGGCCTACAATGAGCAGTTCTTC
CDR3: CASSLSTGVAYNEQFF
D: NA
V: TRBV27
J: TRBJ2-1
size: few

DNA: TGTGCCAGCAGCCCCGATAAGGGACCGAATAGCAATCAGCCCCAGCATTTT
CDR3: CASSPDKGPNSNQPQHF
D: NA
V: TRBV7-8
J: TRBJ1-5
size: many

DNA: TGTGCCAGCAGATCGGACAGGGGGGCTGCCGAAAAACTGTTTTTT
CDR3: CASRSDRGAAEKLFF
D: TRBD1
V: TRBV7-2
J: TRBJ1-4
size: many

DNA: TGTGCCAGCAGTTCACCCCACACGGGTAGCACAGATACGCAGTATTTT
CDR3: CASSSPHTGSTDTQYF
D: NA
V: TRBV12-3/TRBV12-4
J: TRBJ2-3
size: NA

DNA: TGCAGTGCTAAGGGGGCGGGAGGCTCCTACGAGCAGTACTTC
CDR3: CSAKGAGGSYEQYF
D: NA
V: TRBV20-1
J: TRBJ2-7
size: once

DNA: TGTGCCAGCAGCTTAGTTACAGGGGTGAACACTGAAGCTTTCTTT
CDR3: CASSLVTGVNTEAFF
D: TRBD1
V: TRBV7-2
J: TRBJ1-1
size: many

DNA: TGTGCCAGCAGTTTCGATGGGACAGGGAGAAATGGCTACACCTTC
CDR3: CASSFDGTGRNGYTF
D: TRBD1
V: TRBV12-3/TRBV12-4
J: TRBJ1-2
size: NA

DNA: TGCAGTGCTAGGGGTGTAGATACGCAGTATTTT
CDR3: CSARGVDTQYF
D: NA
V: TRBV20-1
J: TRBJ2-3
size: NA

DNA: TGTGCCAGCAGTTTCTCGGGGACTGAGCAGTTCTTC
CDR3: CASSFSGTEQFF
D: NA
V: TRBV27
J: TRBJ2-1
size: few

DNA: TGTGCCAGCGACAGGAACACCGGGGAGCTGTTTTTT
CDR3: CASDRNTGELFF
D: NA
V: TRBV2
J: TRBJ2-2
size: few

DNA: TGTGCCAGCAGCTTGACTAGCGGGGGGGTCAATGAGCAGTTCTTC
CDR3: CASSLTSGGVNEQFF
D: TRBD2
V: TRBV5-6
J: TRBJ2-1
size: few

DNA: TGCAGTGCTTGGGGGGTGGGGGGGGAGACCCAGTACTTC
CDR3: CSAWGVGGETQYF
D: TRBD2
V: TRBV20-1
J: TRBJ2-5
size: NA

DNA: TGTGCCAGCATCGGGCAGGGCGGACAGCCCCAGCATTTT
CDR3: CASIGQGGQPQHF
D: NA
V: TRBV28
J: TRBJ1-5
size: NA

DNA: TGTGCCAGCAGCCACGCAGGGAGTGAGCAGTTCTTC
CDR3: CASSHAGSEQFF
D: NA
V: TRBV3-1
J: TRBJ2-1
size: few

DNA: TGTGCCAGCAGGCCGCACGGACAGGGGGCGTTGGAGACCCAGTACTTC
CDR3: CASRPHGQGALETQYF
D: TRBD1
V: TRBV6-2/TRBV6-3
J: TRBJ2-5
size: NA

DNA: TGTGCTAGTGGTAAAACTTCGGGACAGGGGGGACCGGAGCAGTTCTTC
CDR3: CASGKTSGQGGPEQFF
D: TRBD1
V: TRBV12-5
J: TRBJ2-1
size: many

DNA: TGTGCCAGCAGCTTAAAGGACAGGGAGTATAATTCACCCCTCCACTTT
CDR3: CASSLKDREYNSPLHF
D: TRBD1
V: TRBV7-9
J: TRBJ1-6
size: NA

DNA: TGTGCCAGCCAGGAGGGGGATACGCTGGGCTACGAGCAGTACTTC
CDR3: CASQEGDTLGYEQYF
D: NA
V: TRBV12-3/TRBV12-4
J: TRBJ2-7
size: few

DNA: TGTGCCAGCAGCCAAGATTGGGGACAGAGGACTTTCTTT
CDR3: CASSQDWGQRTFF
D: TRBD1
V: TRBV3-1
J: TRBJ1-1
size: few

DNA: TGTGCCCTAAGAAGGACAGGGCTCGCTGAAGCTTTCTTT
CDR3: CALRRTGLAEAFF
D: TRBD1
V: TRBV28
J: TRBJ1-1
size: many

DNA: TGCGCCAGCAGCTTGCCTACCTCCGGGACTAGCAAACCCTACGAGCAGTACTTC
CDR3: CASSLPTSGTSKPYEQYF
D: TRBD2
V: TRBV5-1
J: TRBJ2-7
size: many

DNA: TGCGCCAGCAGCCAAGATTCCACCTTGGGACTATCGACTGAAGCTTTCTTT
CDR3: CASSQDSTLGLSTEAFF
D: NA
V: TRBV4-3
J: TRBJ1-1
size: few

DNA: TGTGCCAGCAACGGGAGGGTCGGGTCACCCCTCCACTTT
CDR3: CASNGRVGSPLHF
D: NA
V: TRBV12-3/TRBV12-4
J: TRBJ1-6
size: NA

DNA: TGTGCCAGCAGCTACGGACAGTACGAGCAGTACTTC
CDR3: CASSYGQYEQYF
D: NA
V: TRBV11-2
J: TRBJ2-7
size: many

DNA: TGTGCTAGTGGTTTGTACGCTTATGGCTACACCTTC
CDR3: CASGLYAYGYTF
D: NA
V: TRBV12-5
J: TRBJ1-2
size: NA

DNA: TGTGCCAGCACTTCCTCCGGGTTAGGAAGGCAAGAGACCCAGTACTTC
CDR3: CASTSSGLGRQETQYF
D: NA
V: TRBV28
J: TRBJ2-5
size: NA

DNA: TGTGCCAGCAGTGGGCTCAGGGAGGAGAATCAGCCCCAGCATTTT
CDR3: CASSGLREENQPQHF
D: NA
V: TRBV2
J: TRBJ1-5
size: NA

DNA: TGTGCCAGCAGCTTATGGGGGCTAGCGGGAGAAAGGACCCAGTACTTC
CDR3: CASSLWGLAGERTQYF
D: TRBD2
V: TRBV7-8
J: TRBJ2-5
size: many

DNA: TGTGCCAGCAGTTTGGGGGGGGCGAGGACTGAAGCTTTCTTT
CDR3: CASSLGGARTEAFF
D: NA
V: TRBV12-3/TRBV12-4
J: TRBJ1-1
size: many

DNA: TGTGCCAGCAGAAGTCTAGCGGGGAGGTGGCTCACAGATACGCAGTATTTT
CDR3: CASRSLAGRWLTDTQYF
D: TRBD2
V: TRBV27
J: TRBJ2-3
size: few

DNA: TGTGCCAGCAGTTCTCCCCCCCAACACAGGGGCCAAAACATTCTGTACTTC
CDR3: CASSSPPQHRGQNILYF
D: TRBD1
V: TRBV6-6
J: TRBJ2-4
size: NA

DNA: TGCGCCAGCAGCCAAGGGGATAGCGGATCCCATGGTGAGCAGTTCTTC
CDR3: CASSQGDSGSHGEQFF
D: NA
V: TRBV4-3
J: TRBJ2-1
size: few

DNA: TGTGCCAGCAGTGCGACTAGCGGGAATCTAGTCCAAGAGACCCAGTACTTC
CDR3: CASSATSGNLVQETQYF
D: TRBD2
V: TRBV6-2/TRBV6-3
J: TRBJ2-5
size: NA

DNA: TGTGCCAGCAGCCCCTCGGGTAGCGCAGATACGCAGTATTTT
CDR3: CASSPSGSADTQYF
D: NA
V: TRBV5-4
J: TRBJ2-3
size: NA

DNA: TGTGCCAGCTCACCAGGGACTAGCGGGAGTAAGAACATTCAGTACTTC
CDR3: CASSPGTSGSKNIQYF
D: TRBD2
V: TRBV18
J: TRBJ2-4
size: NA

DNA: TGTGCCAGTAGTAACGCGGGCCGGCAGTCCAGCTCCTACAATGAGCAGTTCTTC
CDR3: CASSNAGRQSSSYNEQFF
D: NA
V: TRBV19
J: TRBJ2-1
size: many

DNA: TGTGCCAGCAGTCCAACCCGGGTACACCTACTTCGGAACACTGAAGCTTTCTTT
CDR3: CASSPTRVHLLRNTEAFF
D: NA
V: TRBV6-2/TRBV6-3
J: TRBJ1-1
size: many

DNA: TGTGCCATCAGTGAGGCGGGGGACAGGGCCTACAATGAGCAGTTCTTC
CDR3: CAISEAGDRAYNEQFF
D: TRBD1
V: TRBV10-3
J: TRBJ2-1
size: few

DNA: TGTGCCAGCAGTCCGGGACTAGCGATCCACGAGCAGTACTTC
CDR3: CASSPGLAIHEQYF
D: TRBD2
V: TRBV12-3/TRBV12-4
J: TRBJ2-7
size: few

DNA: TGCAGCGTGTTTACGGCTACCTATGGCTACACCTTC
CDR3: CSVFTATYGYTF
D: NA
V: TRBV29-1
J: TRBJ1-2
size: NA